This record covers a single T cell receptor beta chain. This sample was taken from a study of blood T cell repertoires in COVID-19. The protocol was immunoSEQ multiplex PCR, while the TCRdb copy is restricted to in-frame clones and leaves out a portion. The sample includes more than 150,000 clones, approximately 86% of them seen just once. This receptor was obtained from a man aged 45-65 years with active or convalescent COVID-19. What was sequenced was peripheral blood.

Here the CDR3 DNA reads TGTGCCAGCTCACGCAGGGATGATGAAAAACTGTTTTTT. Translating it yields CASSRRDDEKLFF. The chain is built from TRBV18 and TRBJ1-4, with D tentatively TRBD1 (5 bases). The CDR3 loop spans 13 amino acids. The V and J ends lost 4 bases and 6 bases respectively, with 9 bases between them. The germline gives CDR1 KGHSH, CDR2 LQKENI.